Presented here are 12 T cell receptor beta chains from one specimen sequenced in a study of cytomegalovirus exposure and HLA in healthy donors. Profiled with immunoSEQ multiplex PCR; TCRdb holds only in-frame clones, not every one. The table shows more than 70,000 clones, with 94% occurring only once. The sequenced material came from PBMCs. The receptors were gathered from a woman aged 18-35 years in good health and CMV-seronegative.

The CDR3 region has the DNA TGTGCCAGTAGCGCAGGGGCCTCTAACACTGAAGCTTTCTTT. This gives the protein CASSAGASNTEAFF. The chain links TRBV19 to TRBJ1-1; possible D gene TRBD1, 6 bases. The CDR3 is 14 amino acids. Germline-derived CDR1 and CDR2 are LNHDA and SQIVND (reference sequence). Trimming took 6 bases from V and 2 from J, leaving 13 bases between them.

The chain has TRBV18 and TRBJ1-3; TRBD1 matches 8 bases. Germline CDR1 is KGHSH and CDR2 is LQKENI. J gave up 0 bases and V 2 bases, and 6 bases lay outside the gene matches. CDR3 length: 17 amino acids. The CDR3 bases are TGTGCCAGCTCACCAACCAGGACAGGGTTCTCTGGAAACACCATATATTTT. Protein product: CASSPTRTGFSGNTIYF. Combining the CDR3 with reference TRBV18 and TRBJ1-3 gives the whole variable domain NAGVMQNPRHLVRRRGQEARLRCSPMKGHSHVYWYRQLPEEGLKFMVYLQKENIIDESGMPKERFSAEFPKEGPSILRIQQVVRGDSAAYFCASSPTRTGFSGNTIYFGEGSWLTVV.

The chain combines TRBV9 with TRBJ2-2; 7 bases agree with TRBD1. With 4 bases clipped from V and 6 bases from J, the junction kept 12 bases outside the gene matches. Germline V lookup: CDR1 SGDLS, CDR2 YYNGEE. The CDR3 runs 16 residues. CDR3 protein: CASSQTGHQGAGELFF. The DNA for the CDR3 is TGTGCCAGCAGCCAAACAGGACATCAGGGGGCCGGGGAGCTGTTTTTT.

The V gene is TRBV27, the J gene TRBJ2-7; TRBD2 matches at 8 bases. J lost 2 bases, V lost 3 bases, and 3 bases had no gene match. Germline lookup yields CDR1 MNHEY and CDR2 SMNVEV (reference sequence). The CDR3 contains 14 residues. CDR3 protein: CASSFREGPYEQYF. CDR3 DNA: TGTGCCAGCAGTTTCCGGGAGGGACCCTACGAGCAGTACTTC.

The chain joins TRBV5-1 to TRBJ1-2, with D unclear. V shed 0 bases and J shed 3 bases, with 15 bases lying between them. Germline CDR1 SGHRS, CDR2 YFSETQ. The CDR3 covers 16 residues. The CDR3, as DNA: TGCGCCAGCAGCTTGGGTGGCGGGAAGGACTACTATGGCTACACCTTC. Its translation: CASSLGGGKDYYGYTF.

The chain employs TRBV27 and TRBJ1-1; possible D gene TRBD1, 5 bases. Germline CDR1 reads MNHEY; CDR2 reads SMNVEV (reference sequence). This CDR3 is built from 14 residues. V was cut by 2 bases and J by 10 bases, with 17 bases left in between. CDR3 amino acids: CASSLGAGRSAAFF. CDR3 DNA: TGTGCCAGCAGTTTAGGGGCGGGACGGTCCGCAGCTTTCTTT.

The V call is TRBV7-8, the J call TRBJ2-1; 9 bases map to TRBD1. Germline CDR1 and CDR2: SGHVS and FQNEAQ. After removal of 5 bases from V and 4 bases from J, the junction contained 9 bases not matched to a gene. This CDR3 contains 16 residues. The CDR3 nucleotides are TGTGCCAGCAGCCCTCGCCGGGACAGGGTATACAATGAGCAGTTCTTC. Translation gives CASSPRRDRVYNEQFF.

The CDR3 here is CASSLTSGSADTQYF. The CDR3 DNA reads TGTGCCAGCAGCCTGACTAGCGGGAGTGCAGATACGCAGTATTTT. This sequence joins TRBV2 and TRBJ2-3; 12 nucleotides line up with TRBD2. V shed 6 bases, J shed 4 bases, and the junction held 5 bases outside the gene matches. CDR3 size: 15 residues. Germline V gene sequence: CDR1 SNHLY, CDR2 FYNNEI. Supplemented by reference TRBV2 and TRBJ2-3, the full variable domain reads EPEVTQTPSHQVTQMGQEVILRCVPISNHLYFYWYRQILGQKVEFLVSFYNNEISEKSEIFDDQFSVERPDGSNFTLKIRSTKLEDSAMYFCASSLTSGSADTQYFGPGTRLTVL.

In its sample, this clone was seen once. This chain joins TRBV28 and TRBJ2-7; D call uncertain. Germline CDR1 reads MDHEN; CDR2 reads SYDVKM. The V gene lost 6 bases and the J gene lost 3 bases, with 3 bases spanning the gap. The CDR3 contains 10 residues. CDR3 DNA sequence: TGTGCCAGCAGGCGCTACGAGCAGTACTTC. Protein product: CASRRYEQYF.

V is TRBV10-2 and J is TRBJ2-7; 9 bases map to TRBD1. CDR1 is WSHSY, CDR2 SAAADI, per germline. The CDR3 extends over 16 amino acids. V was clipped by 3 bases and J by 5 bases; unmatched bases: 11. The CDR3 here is CASSEPGQGFFHEQYF. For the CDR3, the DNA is TGCGCCAGCAGTGAACCGGGACAGGGTTTCTTCCACGAGCAGTACTTC.

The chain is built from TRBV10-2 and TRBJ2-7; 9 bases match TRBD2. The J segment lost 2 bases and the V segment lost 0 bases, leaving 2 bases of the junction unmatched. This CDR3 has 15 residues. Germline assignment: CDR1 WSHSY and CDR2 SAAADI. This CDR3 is CASSESREGTYEQYF. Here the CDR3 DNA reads TGCGCCAGCAGTGAGTCGCGGGAGGGAACCTACGAGCAGTACTTC.

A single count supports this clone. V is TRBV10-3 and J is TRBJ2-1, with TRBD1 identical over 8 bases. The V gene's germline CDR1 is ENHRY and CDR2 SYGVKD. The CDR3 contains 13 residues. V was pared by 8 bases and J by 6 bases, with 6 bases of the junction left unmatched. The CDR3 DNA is TGTGCCATCGGGGGACAGGTAAGCAATGAGCAGTTCTTC. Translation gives CAIGGQVSNEQFF.